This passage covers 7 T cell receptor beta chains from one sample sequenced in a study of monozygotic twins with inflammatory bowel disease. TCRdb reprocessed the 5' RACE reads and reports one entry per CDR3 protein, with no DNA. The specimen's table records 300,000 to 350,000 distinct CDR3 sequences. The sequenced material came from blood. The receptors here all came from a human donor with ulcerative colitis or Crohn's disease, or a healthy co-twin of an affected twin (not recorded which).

This chain's CDR3 is CASSFLGQPLGKPQHF. The chain employs TRBV28 and TRBJ1-5; TCRdb picks TRBD1, but there is no DNA to check that call. Germline loops: CDR1 MDHEN, CDR2 SYDVKM. The CDR3 has 16 amino acids.

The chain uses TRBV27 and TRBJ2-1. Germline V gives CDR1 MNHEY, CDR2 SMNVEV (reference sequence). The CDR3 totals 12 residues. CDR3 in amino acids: CASSSSGDEQFF.

CDR3 sequence: CASSLGKLNTEAFF. V gene TRBV7-8 combines with J gene TRBJ1-1. In germline, CDR1 is SGHVS, CDR2 FQNEAQ. This CDR3 has 14 amino acids.

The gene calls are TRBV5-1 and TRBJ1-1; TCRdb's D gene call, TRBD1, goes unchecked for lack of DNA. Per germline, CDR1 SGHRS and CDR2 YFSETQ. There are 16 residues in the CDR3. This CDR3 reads CASSLSTGQGNTEAFF.

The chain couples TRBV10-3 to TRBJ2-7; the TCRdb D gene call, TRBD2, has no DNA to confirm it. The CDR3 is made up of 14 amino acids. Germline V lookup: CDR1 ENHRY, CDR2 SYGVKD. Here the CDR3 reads CAISSTSGSYEQYF.

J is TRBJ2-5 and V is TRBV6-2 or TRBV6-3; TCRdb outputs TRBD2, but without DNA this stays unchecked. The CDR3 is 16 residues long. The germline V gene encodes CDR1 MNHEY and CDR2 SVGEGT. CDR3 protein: CASSYPVDSRQETQYF.

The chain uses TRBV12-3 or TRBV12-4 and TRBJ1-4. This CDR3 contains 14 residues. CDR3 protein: CASSFGQLNEKLFF.